This T cell receptor beta chain comes out of a study of T-cell reconstitution after alpha-beta-depleted transplantation in children. The germline V gene encodes CDR1 SQVTM and CDR2 ANQGSEA. The ends lost 4 bases at V and 3 bases at J; junction bases unmatched: 8. The CDR3 totals 14 residues. A library of TCRbeta sequences, prepared with unique molecular identifiers, was generated. TCRdb re-analysed the PCR reads in MiXCR, keeping a single row per CDR3 protein. This table has hundreds of thousands of distinct CDR3 sequences, roughly 15% appearing once. J is TRBJ2-7 and V is TRBV29-1; 8 bases match TRBD2. This TCR was recovered from a human donor who donated a stem cell graft to a child with acute myeloid leukemia. The sequencing used PBMCs from the stem cell graft donor, collected from the stem cell graft. The CDR3 nucleotides are TGCAGCGTTGGGGGTAGCGGGGACCTCTACGAGCAGTACTTC. Residues: CSVGGSGDLYEQYF.